Shown below are 9 T cell receptor beta chains from a single sample sequenced in a study of cytomegalovirus exposure and HLA in healthy donors. The PCR ran on 60 Vbeta and 13 Jbeta primers. Method: immunoSEQ multiplex PCR; TCRdb's copy keeps in-frame clones and lacks some. The repertoire table contains under 60,000 clones. Sequencing used PBMCs. The receptors were sampled from a woman in her 30s in good health and CMV-seropositive.

This chain uses TRBV30 with TRBJ1-5, with 7 bases that match TRBD1. Germline V gene lookup returns CDR1 GTSNPN and CDR2 SVGIG (reference sequence). The CDR3 loop spans 14 amino acids. V lost 2 bases to trimming and J lost 2 bases; unmatched junction nucleotides: 3. Here the CDR3 DNA reads TGTGCCTGGAGTCGCGGACAGGGCAATCAGCCCCAGCATTTT. Protein product: CAWSRGQGNQPQHF.

This sequence joins TRBV5-1 and TRBJ2-5; 15 nucleotides match TRBD2. Looked up from germline, CDR1 is SGHRS and CDR2 is YFSETQ. V gave up 5 bases and J gave up 10 bases; unmatched junction bases: 9. CDR3 length: 15 amino acids. Here the CDR3 reads CASRYGTSGGPGQYF. DNA for the CDR3: TGCGCCAGCAGATACGGGACTAGCGGGGGGCCCGGCCAGTACTTC.

V gene TRBV14 combines with J gene TRBJ1-2; 9 bases match TRBD1. V was pared by 4 bases and J by 4 bases, with 4 bases of the junction left unmatched. The CDR3 spans 14 residues. From germline, CDR1 is SGHDN and CDR2 FVKESK. CDR3 region: CASSLGTGIYGYTF. CDR3 bases: TGTGCCAGCAGCCTTGGGACAGGGATCTATGGCTACACCTTC.

The chain couples TRBV30 to TRBJ2-7; TRBD1 is a possible D gene (6 bases). Germline V gene data show CDR1 as GTSNPN and CDR2 as SVGIG (reference sequence). The CDR3 contains 12 residues. V was cut by 2 bases and J by 4 bases, with 9 bases left in between. The CDR3 DNA sequence: TGTGCCTGGAGTCCCGGACAGTACGAGCAGTACTTC. Encoded protein: CAWSPGQYEQYF.

The chain couples TRBV11-3 to TRBJ2-7; no clear D gene. The CDR3 has 13 residues. CDR1 and CDR2 from the germline V gene are SGHNT and YENEEA. V lost 6 bases, J lost 0 bases, and 9 bases lay in between. The CDR3 loop reads CASRWASSYEQYF. CDR3 bases: TGTGCCAGCAGATGGGCCAGCTCCTACGAGCAGTACTTC.

The V call is TRBV15, the J call TRBJ1-6, with a tentative D call TRBD1 (5 bases). In germline, CDR1 is LNHNV, CDR2 YYDKDF (reference sequence). This CDR3 comprises 15 residues. With 5 bases removed from V and 5 bases from J, the gap between germline ends came to 13 bases. CDR3 nucleotides: TGTGCCACCAGCCCGGATCAGGGTCATAATTCACCCCTCCACTTT. Its translation is CATSPDQGHNSPLHF.

V and J are TRBV25-1 and TRBJ1-6; D perhaps matches TRBD1 (5 bases). CDR3 length equals 14 residues. V lost 6 bases and J lost 6, with 12 bases in between. Germline V gene sequence: CDR1 MGHDK, CDR2 SYGVNS. CDR3 region: CASRLAGINSPLHF. CDR3 DNA sequence: TGTGCCAGCAGACTTGCAGGGATTAATTCACCCCTCCACTTT.

The chain employs TRBV29-1 and TRBJ1-2; D remains ambiguous. Trimming removed 4 bases from V and 6 bases from J, with 6 bases in between. This CDR3 spans 10 amino acids. Germline lookup yields CDR1 SQVTM and CDR2 ANQGSEA. CDR3 coding DNA: TGCAGCGTTGCCGGGGATGGCTACACCTTC. This sequence encodes CSVAGDGYTF.

This sequence joins TRBV4-2 and TRBJ2-1; 8 positions match TRBD1. Looked up from germline, CDR1 is LGHNA and CDR2 is YNFKEQ. The CDR3 runs 16 residues. The trim removed 4 bases at V and 5 bases at J, leaving 10 bases unmatched. CDR3 DNA sequence: TGTGCCAGCAGCCTTCGCGCTGGACAGGGAAACAATGAGCAGTTCTTC. Its translation: CASSLRAGQGNNEQFF.